This T cell receptor beta chain was sequenced for a study of T cells in Graves' hyperthyroidism and ophthalmopathy. Study observations and caveats: Most thyroid clonotypes with frequency above 0.001 were detected in blood.

Together with thyroid ultrasound, orbital computed tomography, serum thyroxine and TRAb, clinical symptoms were used for diagnoses. Amplification yielded TCR beta CDR3 regions, with RNA transcripts as the source. The primer set for the first-round RT-PCR of the TCR CDR3 was HTBI. TCRdb re-derived calls from the multiplex PCR reads in MiXCR, one entry per CDR3 protein. The sample lists some 620,000 distinct CDR3 sequences; around 15% were seen once. This clonotype was detected a few times. Antigen specificity is unknown. The V segment lost 6 bases and the J segment 3 bases; nucleotides outside the gene matches: 14. Germline CDR1 MNHEY, CDR2 SMNVEV (reference sequence). The CDR3 has 16 residues.

Sequencing was carried out using blood. The chain recombines TRBV27 with TRBJ2-7; 7 nucleotides align to TRBD1. This TCR derives from a woman aged 25 to 39 with Graves' hyperthyroidism. CDR3 nucleotides: TGTGCCAGCAGGCTTAAGAGGGACAGCCGGGTCTACGAGCAGTACTTC. This codes for CASRLKRDSRVYEQYF.